A single sample gave rise to the 18 T cell receptor beta chains below, sequenced in a study of a mutant IDH1 vaccine in newly diagnosed glioma. Libraries were prepared by immunoSEQ multiplex PCR; TCRdb keeps only in-frame clonotypes and omits some of them. The sample includes around 56,000 clones, about 90% of them seen just once. Noted time point: baseline, week 1 (first vaccination visit). As for treatment: pre-vaccination baseline after standard-of-care therapy. Sequenced material: PBMCs, taken from a glioma patient treated with radiotherapy, temozolomide or both. These TCRs come from a man between 50 and 59 years old with glioma.

In its sample, this clone was seen once. The chain has TRBV10-3 and TRBJ1-5, with 7 positions matching TRBD1. Per germline, CDR1 ENHRY and CDR2 SYGVKD. This CDR3 contains 15 residues. Trimming took 9 bases from V and 1 from J; bases not matched to a gene: 9. The CDR3 DNA follows: TGTGCCATAAGTTCCGGGACAGAAAGCAATCAGCCCCAGCATTTT. Translated, it gives CAISSGTESNQPQHF.

This sequence joins TRBV6-1 and TRBJ1-5, with D perhaps TRBD1 (6 bases). Germline V gene sequence: CDR1 MNHNS, CDR2 SASEGT. V lost 6 bases, J lost 5 bases, and 11 bases lay in between. CDR3 length equals 13 residues. CDR3 sequence reads: CASRVTGYQPQHF. The CDR3 coding sequence is TGTGCCAGCAGGGTAACAGGGTATCAGCCCCAGCATTTT.

V and J are TRBV19 and TRBJ1-5; 7 positions match TRBD1. The germline gives CDR1 LNHDA, CDR2 SQIVND (reference sequence). The CDR3 has 14 amino acids. Trimming took 5 bases from V and 3 from J; bases not matched to a gene: 4. The CDR3 spells CASSSQGFNQPQHF. The CDR3 DNA follows: TGTGCCAGTAGTTCACAGGGGTTCAATCAGCCCCAGCATTTT. The full variable domain, its missing parts supplied by reference TRBV19 and TRBJ1-5, is DGGITQSPKYLFRKEGQNVTLSCEQNLNHDAMYWYRQDPGQGLRLIYYSQIVNDFQKGDIAEGYSVSREKKESFPLTVTSAQKNPTAFYLCASSSQGFNQPQHFGDGTRLSIL.

This clone was detected once. V and J are TRBV6-5 and TRBJ2-7; possibly TRBD1 or TRBD2 for D (5 bases each). The CDR3 has 13 residues. Germline lookup yields CDR1 MNHEY and CDR2 SVGAGI. V was clipped by 5 bases and J by 2 bases, with 10 bases between them. CDR3 in DNA: TGTGCCAGCAGTCGGCAGGGACCCTACGAGCAGTACTTC. This gives the protein CASSRQGPYEQYF.

The genes are TRBV20-1 and TRBJ1-1, with D unclear. The CDR3 is made up of 10 amino acids. CDR1 is DFQATT and CDR2 is SNEGSKA in the germline V gene (reference sequence). CDR3 nucleotides: TGCAGCGCGGAGGGAACTGAAGCTTTCTTT. It translates to CSAEGTEAFF.

The chain is built from TRBV19 and TRBJ1-1; possibly TRBD1 for D (6 bases). V lost 7 bases and J lost 6, with 18 bases in between. The CDR3 is 14 amino acids. Germline V lookup: CDR1 LNHDA, CDR2 SQIVND (reference sequence). CDR3 sequence: CASITGGGWAEAFF. The CDR3 DNA reads as TGTGCCAGTATCACCGGAGGGGGGTGGGCTGAAGCTTTCTTT.

Here the CDR3 DNA reads TGTGCCAGCAGCTTAGTTCCCAGGGATGGCTACACCTTC. Amino acids: CASSLVPRDGYTF. The chain links TRBV7-9 to TRBJ1-2, with TRBD1 as a possible D gene (5 bases). The germline gives CDR1 SEHNR, CDR2 FQNEAQ (reference sequence). V was shortened by 1 base and J by 6 bases, with 9 bases between the two germline ends. CDR3 length equals 13 residues.

In DNA form, the CDR3 reads TGCGCCAGCAGCTTGGCCGGGACAGGCATCCAAGAGACCCAGTACTTC. This codes for CASSLAGTGIQETQYF. The genes are TRBV5-1 and TRBJ2-5; 8 bases match TRBD1. The CDR3 totals 16 residues. CDR1 is SGHRS and CDR2 is YFSETQ in the germline V gene. V was clipped by 0 bases and J by 1 base; unmatched bases: 5. The full variable domain, completed using reference TRBV5-1 and TRBJ2-5, is KAGVTQTPRYLIKTRGQQVTLSCSPISGHRSVSWYQQTPGQGLQFLFEYFSETQRNKGNFPGRFSGRQFSNSRSEMNVSTLELGDSALYLCASSLAGTGIQETQYFGPGTRLLVL.

The chain links TRBV6-5 to TRBJ2-7; 8 nucleotides match TRBD1. The CDR3 spans 14 residues. Germline lookup yields CDR1 MNHEY and CDR2 SVGAGI. The ends lost 8 bases at V and 2 bases at J; junction bases unmatched: 8. This CDR3 reads CASGGTGLTYEQYF. Written as DNA, the CDR3 is TGTGCCAGCGGAGGGACAGGCTTAACCTACGAGCAGTACTTC.

The chain has TRBV6-6 and TRBJ2-5, with D maybe TRBD1 (6 bases). The germline CDR1 and CDR2 sequences are MNHNY and SVGAGI (reference sequence). This CDR3 is built from 12 residues. Trimming cost V 6 bases and J 9 bases, with 14 bases left between them. For the CDR3, the DNA is TGTGCCAGCAGACCCGACAGGTCGGCCCAGTACTTC. Protein: CASRPDRSAQYF.

The count of this clone is one. The V gene is TRBV28, the J gene TRBJ1-4; D possibly corresponds to TRBD1 (6 bases). Germline CDR1 MDHEN, CDR2 SYDVKM. The length of the CDR3 is 15 residues. With 6 bases removed from V and 8 bases from J, the gap between germline ends came to 19 bases. In nucleotides, the CDR3 is TGTGCCAGCAGCCCCCACAGGGCCCAGAGCGAAAAACTGTTTTTT. Translation: CASSPHRAQSEKLFF.

The genes are TRBV9 and TRBJ2-1, with a possible D match to TRBD1 (6 bases). V lost 0 bases and J 9 bases, leaving 10 bases between the germline ends. Germline-derived CDR1 and CDR2 are SGDLS and YYNGEE. This CDR3 comprises 13 residues. The CDR3 bases are TGTGCCAGCAGCGTAGTGGGGGCGCTTGAGCAGTTCTTC. It translates to CASSVVGALEQFF.

The chain links TRBV28 to TRBJ2-7, with D unclear. The CDR3 is made up of 12 amino acids. V lost 3 bases, J lost 5 bases, and 8 bases lay in between. Germline CDR1 reads MDHEN; CDR2 reads SYDVKM. CDR3 region: CASSFLDHEQYF. The CDR3 bases are TGTGCCAGCAGTTTCTTGGACCACGAGCAGTACTTC.

Notes on this clone: At one of its ends the junction is not consistent with the germline gene, which may arise from a read error. The J gene is TRBJ1-2, the V gene TRBV18; 7 positions agree with TRBD1. The germline V gene encodes CDR1 KGHSH and CDR2 LQKENI. CDR3 length equals 20 residues. The CDR3 region has the DNA TGTGCCAGCTCGCCACCCCCACACAGGGGAGCTCTGTACCGTGACTATGGCTACACCTTC. It codes for CASSPPPHRGALYRDYGYTF. The full variable domain, rest sourced from reference TRBV18 and TRBJ1-2, is NAGVMQNPRHLVRRRGQEARLRCSPMKGHSHVYWYRQLPEEGLKFMVYLQKENIIDESGMPKERFSAEFPKEGPSILRIQQVVRGDSAAYFCASSPPPHRGALYRDYGYTFGSGTRLTVV.

This chain links TRBV9 with TRBJ2-1; maybe TRBD2 (5 bases). The germline gives CDR1 SGDLS, CDR2 YYNGEE. Trimming removed 0 bases at V and 7 bases at J, with 14 bases between. The CDR3 has 15 amino acids. Here the CDR3 reads CASSVAELVQNEQFF. The CDR3 DNA reads TGTGCCAGCAGCGTAGCTGAACTAGTCCAAAATGAGCAGTTCTTC.

The chain uses TRBV5-1 and TRBJ1-5; D not certain. Germline V gene data show CDR1 as SGHRS and CDR2 as YFSETQ. The CDR3 is 15 residues long. Deletions cut 4 bases from V and 2 bases from J, with 13 bases between. This chain's CDR3 is CASSRSPGGNQPQHF. The CDR3 nucleotides are TGCGCCAGCAGCCGGTCCCCCGGGGGCAATCAGCCCCAGCATTTT.

This chain joins TRBV27 and TRBJ2-2; the match to TRBD2 covers 11 bases. The V segment lost 3 bases and the J segment 4 bases; nucleotides outside the gene matches: 13. This CDR3 is built from 19 residues. The V gene's germline CDR1 is MNHEY and CDR2 SMNVEV (reference sequence). The DNA of the CDR3 is TGTGCCAGCAGTTTGGGCTTGCCACTAGCGGGAGTTGGCACCGGGGAGCTGTTTTTT. Amino acid sequence: CASSLGLPLAGVGTGELFF.

This clone is a singleton in its sample. The CDR3: CASSYQAAYYGYTF. The CDR3 nucleotides are TGTGCCAGCAGCTACCAAGCAGCGTACTATGGCTACACCTTC. The chain links TRBV7-2 to TRBJ1-2, with D hard to call. From germline, CDR1 is SGHTA and CDR2 FQGNSA. The CDR3 runs 14 residues. Trimming removed 4 bases at V and 3 bases at J, with 12 bases between. The full variable domain, with the rest looked up from reference TRBV7-2 and TRBJ1-2, is GAGVSQSPSNKVTEKGKDVELRCDPISGHTALYWYRQSLGQGLEFLIYFQGNSAPDKSGLPSDRFSAERTGGSVSTLTIQRTQQEDSAVYLCASSYQAAYYGYTFGSGTRLTVV.